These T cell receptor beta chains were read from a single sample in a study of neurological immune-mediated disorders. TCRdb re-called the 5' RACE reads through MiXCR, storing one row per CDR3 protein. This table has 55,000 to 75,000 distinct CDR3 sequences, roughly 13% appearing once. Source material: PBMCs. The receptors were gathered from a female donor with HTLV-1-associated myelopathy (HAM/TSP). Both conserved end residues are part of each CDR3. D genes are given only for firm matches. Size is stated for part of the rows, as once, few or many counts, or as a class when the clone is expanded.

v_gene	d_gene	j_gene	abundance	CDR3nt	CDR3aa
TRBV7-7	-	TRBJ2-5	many	TGTGCCAGCAGCCAATCGGGACTTGGGGAGACCCAGTACTTC	CASSQSGLGETQYF
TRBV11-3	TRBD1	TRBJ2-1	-	TGTGCCAGCAGCTTAGAGGGGCAGGGGGCGAATGAGCAGTTCTTC	CASSLEGQGANEQFF
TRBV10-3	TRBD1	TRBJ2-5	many	TGTGCCATCAGTGAGTCGAGCGGCAGGGGGCGCAAGGAGACCCAGTACTTC	CAISESSGRGRKETQYF
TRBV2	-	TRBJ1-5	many	TGTGCCAGCAGTGAAGGGATAGGCGAGCCCCAGCATTTT	CASSEGIGEPQHF
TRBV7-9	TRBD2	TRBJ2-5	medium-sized	TGTGCCAGCAGCTTTGGGTATAGCGGGGTACAAGAGACCCAGTACTTC	CASSFGYSGVQETQYF
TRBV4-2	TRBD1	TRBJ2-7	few	TGTGCCATCAGCCCTCGGACAGGTCCGGACGAGCAGTACTTC	CAISPRTGPDEQYF
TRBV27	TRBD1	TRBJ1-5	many	TGTGCCAGCAGTTCATCATGGGACAGGGAAAATCAGCCCCAGCATTTT	CASSSSWDRENQPQHF
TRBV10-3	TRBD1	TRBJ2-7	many	TGTGCCATCAGTGTGGGACAGGGGGTGTACGAGCAGTACTTC	CAISVGQGVYEQYF
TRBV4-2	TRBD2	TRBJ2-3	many	TGTGCCAGCAGCCAAGAACTAGCGGGGGGAAGAGATACGCAGTATTTT	CASSQELAGGRDTQYF
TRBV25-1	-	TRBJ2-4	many	TGTGCCAGCAGTGAACAAACGACGGGAGCCAAAAACATTCAGTACTTC	CASSEQTTGAKNIQYF
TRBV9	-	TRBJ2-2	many	TGTGCCAGCAGCGTGGGGGAGACGACCGGGGAGCTGTTTTTT	CASSVGETTGELFF
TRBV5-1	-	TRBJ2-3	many	TGCGCCAGCAGCATTGGGCGGGCAAACACAGATACGCAGTATTTT	CASSIGRANTDTQYF
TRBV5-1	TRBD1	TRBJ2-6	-	TGCGCCAGCAGCAGACAGGGGCCCACCTCAAGCTCTGGGGCCAACGTCCTGACTTTC	CASSRQGPTSSSGANVLTF
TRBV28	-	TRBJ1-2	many	TGTGCCAGCAGTTTATCGCGGGCCGCCTATGGCTACACCTTC	CASSLSRAAYGYTF
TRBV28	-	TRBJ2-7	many	TGTGCCAGCAGTTTATGGGCCGGCCTCTCCTACGAGCAGTACTTC	CASSLWAGLSYEQYF
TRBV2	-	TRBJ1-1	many	TGTGCCAACATGCAGCAAACTGAAGCTTTCTTT	CANMQQTEAFF
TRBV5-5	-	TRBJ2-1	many	TGTGCCAGCAGCTTGGCAGGGAACCGTCATAATGAGCAGTTCTTC	CASSLAGNRHNEQFF
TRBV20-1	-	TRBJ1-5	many	TGCAGTGCTAGCATCCTGAAGAGCAATCAGCCCCAGCATTTT	CSASILKSNQPQHF
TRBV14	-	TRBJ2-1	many	TGTGCCAGCAGCCATACAGGGTTCAATGAGCAGTTCTTC	CASSHTGFNEQFF
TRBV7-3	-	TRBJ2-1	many	TGTGCCAGCAGCAAAACCCTCACAGGGCAGGGCTCGAACAGGTTCTTC	CASSKTLTGQGSNRFF
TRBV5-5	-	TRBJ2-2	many	TGTGCCAGCAGCTTGGGGCCAACCCGAGGGACCGGGGAGCTGTTTTTT	CASSLGPTRGTGELFF
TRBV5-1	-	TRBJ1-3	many	TGCGCCAGCAGCTTTAAAGGGGACGGAAACACCATATATTTT	CASSFKGDGNTIYF
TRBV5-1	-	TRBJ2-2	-	TGCGCCAGCAGTCGGTTTACCGGGCCCACCTTACCCGGGGAGCTGTTTTTT	CASSRFTGPTLPGELFF
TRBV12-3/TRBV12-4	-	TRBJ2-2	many	TGTGCCAGCAGTCACCGGGGTTACACCGGGGAGCTGTTTTTT	CASSHRGYTGELFF
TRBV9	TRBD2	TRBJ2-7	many	TGTGCCAGCAGCCGATTCAGGGAGGGTGGAGAGCAGTACTTC	CASSRFREGGEQYF
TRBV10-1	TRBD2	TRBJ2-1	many	TGCGCCAGCAGTCTCCGCGGGGGTGAGCAGTTCTTC	CASSLRGGEQFF